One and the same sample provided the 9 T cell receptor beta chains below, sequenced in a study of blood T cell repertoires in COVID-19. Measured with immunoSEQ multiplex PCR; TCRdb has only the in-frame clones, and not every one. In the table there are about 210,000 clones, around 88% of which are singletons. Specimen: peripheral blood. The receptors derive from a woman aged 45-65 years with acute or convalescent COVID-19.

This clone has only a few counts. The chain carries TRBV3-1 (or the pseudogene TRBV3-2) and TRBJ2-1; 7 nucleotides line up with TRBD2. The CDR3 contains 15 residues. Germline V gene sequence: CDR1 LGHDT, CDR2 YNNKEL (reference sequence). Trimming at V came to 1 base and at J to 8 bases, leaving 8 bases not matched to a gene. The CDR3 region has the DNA TGTGCCAGCAGCCAAGGCGCGGGAGCGGTCTATGAGCAGTTCTTC. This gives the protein CASSQGAGAVYEQFF.

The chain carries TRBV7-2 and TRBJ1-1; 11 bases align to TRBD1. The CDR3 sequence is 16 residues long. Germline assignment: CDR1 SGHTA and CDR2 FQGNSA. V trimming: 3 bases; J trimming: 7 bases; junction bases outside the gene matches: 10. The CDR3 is CASSFTGTGGYDEAFF. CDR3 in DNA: TGTGCCAGCAGCTTTACCGGGACAGGGGGGTATGATGAAGCTTTCTTT. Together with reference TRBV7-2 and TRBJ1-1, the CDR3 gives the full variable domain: GAGVSQSPSNKVTEKGKDVELRCDPISGHTALYWYRQSLGQGLEFLIYFQGNSAPDKSGLPSDRFSAERTGGSVSTLTIQRTQQEDSAVYLCASSFTGTGGYDEAFFGQGTRLTVV.

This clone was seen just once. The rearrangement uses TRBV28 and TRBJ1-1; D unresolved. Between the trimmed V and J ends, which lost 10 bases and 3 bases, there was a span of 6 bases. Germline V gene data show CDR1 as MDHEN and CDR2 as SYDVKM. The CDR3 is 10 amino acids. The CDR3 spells CATYYTEAFF. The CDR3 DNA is TGTGCCACCTATTACACTGAAGCTTTCTTT.

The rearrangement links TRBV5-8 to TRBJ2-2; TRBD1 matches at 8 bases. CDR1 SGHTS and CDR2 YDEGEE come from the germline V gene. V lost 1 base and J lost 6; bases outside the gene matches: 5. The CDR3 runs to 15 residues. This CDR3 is CASSLTGGPAGELFF. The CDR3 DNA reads TGTGCCAGCAGCTTGACAGGGGGGCCAGCCGGGGAGCTGTTTTTT.

The CDR3 here is CASSQDRTSSGNTIYF. In nucleotides, the CDR3 is TGTGCCAGCAGCCAAGATCGGACAAGCTCTGGAAACACCATATATTTT. The chain couples TRBV3-1 (or the pseudogene TRBV3-2) to TRBJ1-3; the D gene is possibly TRBD1 (5 bases). Trimming removed 0 bases from V and 0 bases from J, with 9 bases in between. The CDR3 has 16 residues. Per germline, CDR1 LGHDT and CDR2 YNNKEL (reference sequence).

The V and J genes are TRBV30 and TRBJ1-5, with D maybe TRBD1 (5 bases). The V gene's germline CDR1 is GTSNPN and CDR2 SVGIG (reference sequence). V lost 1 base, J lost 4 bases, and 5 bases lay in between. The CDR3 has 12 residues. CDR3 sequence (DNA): TGTGCCTGGAGTGAGGGGAATCAGCCCCAGCATTTT. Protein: CAWSEGNQPQHF.

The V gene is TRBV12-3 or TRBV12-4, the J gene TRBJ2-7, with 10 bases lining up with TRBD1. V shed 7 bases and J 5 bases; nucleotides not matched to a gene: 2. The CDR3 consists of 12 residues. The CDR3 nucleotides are TGTGCCAGCACCGGGACAGGGGACGAGCAGTACTTC. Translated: CASTGTGDEQYF.

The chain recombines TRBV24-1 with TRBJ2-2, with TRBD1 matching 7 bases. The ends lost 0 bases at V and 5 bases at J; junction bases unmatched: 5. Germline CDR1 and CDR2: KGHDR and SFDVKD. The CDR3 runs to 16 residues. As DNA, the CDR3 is TGTGCCACCAGTGATTTGGGACAGGCCGGTACCGGGGAGCTGTTTTTT. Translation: CATSDLGQAGTGELFF.

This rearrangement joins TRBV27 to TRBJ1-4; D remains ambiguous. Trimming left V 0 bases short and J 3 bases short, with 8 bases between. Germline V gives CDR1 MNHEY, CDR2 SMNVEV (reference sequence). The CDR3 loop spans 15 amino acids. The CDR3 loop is CASSLSSYANEKLFF. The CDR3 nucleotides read TGTGCCAGCAGTTTATCTTCGTATGCTAATGAAAAACTGTTTTTT.